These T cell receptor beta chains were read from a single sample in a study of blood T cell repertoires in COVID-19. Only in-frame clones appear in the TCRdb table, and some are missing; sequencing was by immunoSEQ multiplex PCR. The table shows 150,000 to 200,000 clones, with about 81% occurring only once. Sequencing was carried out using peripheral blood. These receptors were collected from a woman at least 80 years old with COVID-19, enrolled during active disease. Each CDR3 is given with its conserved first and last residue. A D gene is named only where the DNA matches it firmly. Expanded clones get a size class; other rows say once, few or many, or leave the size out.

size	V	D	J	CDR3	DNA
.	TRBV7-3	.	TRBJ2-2	CASSLATERELFF	TGTGCCAGCAGCTTAGCGACAGAAAGGGAGCTGTTTTTT
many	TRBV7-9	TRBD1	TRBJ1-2	CASSSTGAHGYTF	TGTGCCAGCAGCTCAACAGGGGCCCATGGCTACACCTTC
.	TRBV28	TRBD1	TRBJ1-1	CATRRGDSTEAFF	TGTGCCACACGGCGAGGGGACAGCACTGAAGCTTTCTTT
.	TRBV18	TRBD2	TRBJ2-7	CASSPRTSGSSEQYF	TGTGCCAGCTCACCTAGGACTAGCGGGAGTTCCGAGCAGTACTTC
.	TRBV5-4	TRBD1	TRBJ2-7	CASSLVTGFGEQYF	TGTGCCAGCAGCCTGGTGACAGGGTTTGGCGAGCAGTACTTC
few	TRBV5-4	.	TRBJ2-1	CASTRGPYNEQFF	TGTGCCAGCACCAGAGGCCCCTACAATGAGCAGTTCTTC
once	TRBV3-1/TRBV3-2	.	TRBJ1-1	CASSPTNQNTEAFF	TGTGCCAGCAGCCCGACAAACCAGAACACTGAAGCTTTCTTT
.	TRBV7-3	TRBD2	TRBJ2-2	CASSFTSGGNTGELFF	TGTGCCAGCAGCTTTACTAGCGGGGGGAACACCGGGGAGCTGTTTTTT
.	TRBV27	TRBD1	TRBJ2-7	CASSSGQGSYEQYF	TGTGCCAGCAGTTCGGGACAGGGGTCCTACGAGCAGTACTTC
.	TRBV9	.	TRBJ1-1	CASSGGLNTEAFF	TGTGCCAGCAGCGGAGGCCTGAACACTGAAGCTTTCTTT
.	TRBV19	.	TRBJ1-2	CASSIDPGVNYGYTF	TGTGCCAGTAGTATAGACCCAGGGGTGAACTATGGCTACACCTTC
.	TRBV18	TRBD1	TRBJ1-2	CASSPGTGGRYGYTF	TGTGCCAGCTCACCAGGGACAGGGGGCCGGTATGGCTACACCTTC
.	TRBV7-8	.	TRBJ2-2	CASSLARDGELFF	TGTGCCAGCAGCTTAGCGCGGGATGGGGAGCTGTTTTTT
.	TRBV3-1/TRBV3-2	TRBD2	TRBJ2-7	CASSESGAYEQYF	TGTGCCAGCAGCGAAAGCGGGGCCTACGAGCAGTACTTC
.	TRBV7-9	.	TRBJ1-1	CASSHRTLRGTEAFF	TGTGCCAGCAGCCATCGAACGCTCCGGGGGACTGAAGCTTTCTTT
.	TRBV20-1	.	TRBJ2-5	CSASHRGETQYF	TGCAGTGCTAGTCATAGGGGTGAGACCCAGTACTTC
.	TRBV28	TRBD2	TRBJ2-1	CASSFPISGSHNEQFF	TGTGCCAGCAGTTTCCCCATTAGCGGGAGTCACAATGAGCAGTTCTTC
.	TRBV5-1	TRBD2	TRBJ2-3	CASSFAGAGPDTQYF	TGCGCCAGCAGCTTCGCGGGAGCGGGTCCAGATACGCAGTATTTT
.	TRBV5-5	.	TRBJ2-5	CASSLYSQETQYF	TGTGCCAGCAGCTTGTACAGTCAAGAGACCCAGTACTTC
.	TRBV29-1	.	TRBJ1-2	CSVDHQGGISWGYTF	TGCAGCGTTGACCACCAGGGTGGCATTTCGTGGGGCTACACCTTC
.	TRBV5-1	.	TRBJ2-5	CASAVTGETQYF	TGCGCCAGCGCCGTGACGGGGGAGACCCAGTACTTC
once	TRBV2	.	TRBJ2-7	CASSERGRSSYEQYF	TGTGCCAGCAGTGAACGCGGCCGTAGCTCCTACGAGCAGTACTTC
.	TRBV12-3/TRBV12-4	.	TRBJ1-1	CASTLQTETEAFF	TGTGCCAGCACTTTGCAGACGGAGACTGAAGCTTTCTTT
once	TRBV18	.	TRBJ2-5	CASSGQYQETQYF	TGTGCCAGCTCGGGGCAGTACCAAGAGACCCAGTACTTC
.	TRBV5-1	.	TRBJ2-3	CASSLRTTDTQYF	TGCGCCAGCAGCCTTCGGACTACAGATACGCAGTATTTT
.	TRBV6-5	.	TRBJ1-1	CASSWGGGRGTEAFF	TGTGCCAGCAGTTGGGGAGGGGGTCGCGGTACTGAAGCTTTCTTT
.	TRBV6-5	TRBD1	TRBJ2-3	CASSWGQINTDTQYF	TGTGCCAGCAGCTGGGGACAGATTAACACAGATACGCAGTATTTT
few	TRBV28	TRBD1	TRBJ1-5	CASRRTGQAGNQPQHF	TGTGCCAGCAGACGAACCGGACAGGCCGGCAATCAGCCCCAGCATTTT